The source of this T cell receptor (beta chain) is a study of shared clonotypes between healthy human individuals. Measured with immunoSEQ multiplex PCR; TCRdb has only the in-frame clones, and not every one. The repertoire holds 2.3 million or so clones, with about 92% as singletons. Each sample came from a Caucasian adult donor living in Nashville, Tennessee. This clone was observed once. The sequence was obtained from a man aged 18 to 30 in good health. Some clones in this sample may be carry-over from other donors' samples. The sample consisted of naive CD4+ T cells from PBMCs. Noted subset: CD45RA+ positively selected.

This CDR3 reads CASSLVPGRGTDTQYF. DNA for the CDR3: TGCGCCAGCAGCTTGGTCCCCGGGCGGGGCACAGATACGCAGTATTTT. This rearrangement joins TRBV5-1 to TRBJ2-3; possibly TRBD2 for D (5 bases). The germline V gene encodes CDR1 SGHRS and CDR2 YFSETQ. The CDR3 spans 16 residues. V was clipped by 0 bases and J by 1 base, with 12 bases between them.